This record concerns one TCR beta chain sequence. No antigen is known for it. The data originate from a study of T cells in localized non-small cell lung cancer. The CDR3 contains 19 residues. V was pared by 2 bases and J by 2 bases, with 16 bases of the junction left unmatched. Germline assignment: CDR1 MDHEN and CDR2 SYDVKM. Sequencing used immunoSEQ multiplex PCR; TCRdb keeps in-frame clones, though not all of them. The sample comprises some 21,000 clones, approximately 90% of which are singletons, and about 4.2% rests with the top ten. Study conclusions and caveats: A higher density of T cells in blood coincided with extended overall survival.

The TCR was taken from an older male donor with stage I squamous cell lung carcinoma. The sequences come from peripheral blood, collected before any cancer treatment. The rearrangement joins TRBV28 to TRBJ2-7; 9 nucleotides agree with TRBD2. In DNA form, the CDR3 reads TGTGCCAGCAGTTTAAGTTTGGGGCTAGCGGGAACGTCTACCTACGAGCAGTACTTC. Encoded protein: CASSLSLGLAGTSTYEQYF.